This T cell receptor (beta chain) was sequenced in a study of blood T cell repertoires in COVID-19. Original processing methods: Reference gene primer amplification in the assay estimated nucleated cell counts. The protocol was immunoSEQ multiplex PCR, while the TCRdb copy is restricted to in-frame clones and leaves out a portion. The D gene and trimming were derived from the DNA, and the V and J assignments and clone size from that table. Among about 300,000 clones, 85% to 90% were seen once, and the ten largest hold 1.3%. The CDR3 extends over 17 amino acids. Unmatched junction bases numbered 6, after V lost 3 bases and J lost 0 bases.

The receptor comes from a man between 65 and 80 years old with acute or convalescent COVID-19. The genes are TRBV23-1 and TRBJ1-5; 9 nucleotides agree with TRBD1. TRBV23-1 is placed among ORFs of uncertain function. The source material was peripheral blood. The CDR3 DNA sequence: TGCGCCAGCAGTCATAGGACAGGGGAATATAGCAATCAGCCCCAGCATTTT. This gives the protein CASSHRTGEYSNQPQHF.